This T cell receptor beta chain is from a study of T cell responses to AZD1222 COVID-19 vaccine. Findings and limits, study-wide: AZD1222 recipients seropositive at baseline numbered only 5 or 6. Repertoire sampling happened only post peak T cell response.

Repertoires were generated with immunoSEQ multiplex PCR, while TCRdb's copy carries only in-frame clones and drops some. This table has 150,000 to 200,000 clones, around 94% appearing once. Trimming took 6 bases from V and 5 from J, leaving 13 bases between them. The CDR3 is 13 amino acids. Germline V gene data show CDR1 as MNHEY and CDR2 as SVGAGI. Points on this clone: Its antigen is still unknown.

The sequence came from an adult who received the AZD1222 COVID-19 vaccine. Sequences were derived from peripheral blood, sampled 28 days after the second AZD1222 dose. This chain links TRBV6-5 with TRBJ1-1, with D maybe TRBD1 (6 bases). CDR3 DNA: TGTGCCAGCAGAAACAGGGCGTCAACTGAAGCTTTCTTT. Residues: CASRNRASTEAFF.